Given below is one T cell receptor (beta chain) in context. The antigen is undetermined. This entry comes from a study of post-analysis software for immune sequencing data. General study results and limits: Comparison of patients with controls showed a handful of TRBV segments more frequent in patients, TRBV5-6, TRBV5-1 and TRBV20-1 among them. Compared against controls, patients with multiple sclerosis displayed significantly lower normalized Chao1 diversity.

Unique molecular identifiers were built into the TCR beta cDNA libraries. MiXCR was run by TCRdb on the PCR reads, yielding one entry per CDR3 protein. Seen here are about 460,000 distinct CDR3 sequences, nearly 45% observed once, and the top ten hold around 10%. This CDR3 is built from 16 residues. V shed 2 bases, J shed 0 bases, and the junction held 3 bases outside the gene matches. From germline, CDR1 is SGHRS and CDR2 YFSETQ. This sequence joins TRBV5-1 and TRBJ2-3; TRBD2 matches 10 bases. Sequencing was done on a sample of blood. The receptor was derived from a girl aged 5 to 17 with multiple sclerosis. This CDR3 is CASSLPSGGSTDTQYF. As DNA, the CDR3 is TGCGCCAGCAGCTTACCTAGCGGGGGTAGCACAGATACGCAGTATTTT.